This paragraph covers one T cell receptor beta chain sequence. In the original processing: Reference gene primer amplification gave nucleated cell count estimates. Sequencing was performed with immunoSEQ multiplex PCR; in TCRdb, only in-frame clones are kept and a portion is missing. The DNA was the basis for D and trimming; V, J and clone size are from that table. The data show around 70,000 clones, with around nine tenths seen just once and approximately 1.5% held by the top ten. These data are taken from a study of blood T cell repertoires in COVID-19. Study-level background: The United States, Italy and Spain were the sources of the acute and convalescent COVID-19 samples. From T cells, B-cell-depleted T cells, or PBMCs came the material, which was cDNA or gDNA.

V lost 3 bases to trimming and J lost 8 bases, with 16 bases between them. Per germline, CDR1 MDHEN and CDR2 SYDVKM. CDR3 length equals 15 residues. The receptor was derived from a man aged 45-65 years with acute or convalescent COVID-19. Sequencing input: peripheral blood. The chain couples TRBV28 to TRBJ1-4; tentative D call: TRBD1 (5 bases). This CDR3 is CASSLRGVEDEKLFF. CDR3 in DNA: TGTGCCAGCAGTTTGCGGGGGGTGGAGGACGAAAAACTGTTTTTT.